The rows below give T cell receptor beta chains drawn from one sample of a study of blood T cell repertoires in COVID-19. Measured with immunoSEQ multiplex PCR; TCRdb has only the in-frame clones, and not every one. The sample holds about 330,000 clones, roughly 87% seen once. Sequencing was carried out using PBMCs or T cells enriched from blood (not recorded which). These receptors were collected from a woman in her twenties or thirties who had recovered from COVID-19. Both conserved end residues are part of each CDR3. A D gene is named only where the DNA matches it firmly. A clone size is listed for some rows: how often the clone was seen (once, few, many), or a class if it is expanded.

TRBV5-1	NA	NA	TRBJ1-4	TGCGCCAGCAGCTTAAGGAACCTGGAGGGGGAAAAACTGTTTTTT	CASSLRNLEGEKLFF
TRBV4-2	NA	NA	TRBJ1-3	TGTGCCAGCAGCCAAGATGGAACGCAGGGTTACACCATATATTTT	CASSQDGTQGYTIYF
TRBV30	few	TRBD1	TRBJ1-2	TGTGCCTGGAGTCACAGGGGGGAAAACTATGGCTACACCTTC	CAWSHRGENYGYTF
TRBV11-2	NA	NA	TRBJ2-7	TGTGCCAGCAGCTTAGAGGGGCGATACGGTGGCTACGAGCAGTACTTC	CASSLEGRYGGYEQYF
TRBV18	NA	NA	TRBJ1-2	TGTGCCAGCTCACCAGACAGTAACTATGGCTACACCTTC	CASSPDSNYGYTF
TRBV27	NA	NA	TRBJ1-3	TGTGCCAGCAGACAGGCCTCTGGAAACACCATATATTTT	CASRQASGNTIYF
TRBV3-1/TRBV3-2	NA	TRBD2	TRBJ2-5	TGTGCCAGCAGCCGCCATGGATTAGGGGCTAGCGGGAGGGGAGAGACCCAGTACTTC	CASSRHGLGASGRGETQYF
TRBV27	NA	NA	TRBJ2-3	TGTGCCAGCAGATGGGCAGGGAGGTCGGATACGCAGTATTTT	CASRWAGRSDTQYF
TRBV10-2	few	NA	TRBJ1-5	TGCGCCAGCAGTGCTCCTGGACAACACAATCAGCCCCAGCATTTT	CASSAPGQHNQPQHF
TRBV9	NA	NA	TRBJ1-2	TGTGCCAGCAACGCCACTAACTTCCGTGGCTACACCTTC	CASNATNFRGYTF
TRBV2	once	TRBD1	TRBJ1-5	TGTGCCAGAAAAATGACAGGGGTGAATCAGCCCCAGCATTTT	CARKMTGVNQPQHF
TRBV9	NA	NA	TRBJ1-4	TGTGCCAGCAGCGTAGGGGGAGGTAATGAAAAACTGTTTTTT	CASSVGGGNEKLFF
TRBV7-9	NA	NA	TRBJ1-6	TGTGCCAGCAGCCCCAGACTTGATAATTCACCCCTCCACTTT	CASSPRLDNSPLHF
TRBV6-5	NA	TRBD2	TRBJ2-1	TGTGCCAGCAACTCCCCCGGGAGGAGTGAGCAGTTCTTC	CASNSPGRSEQFF
TRBV19	NA	NA	TRBJ2-2	TGTGCCAGTATCGCCGGCGTAGCGGCGGCCGGGGAGCTGTTTTTT	CASIAGVAAAGELFF